These 10 T cell receptor beta chains originate from one sample sequenced in a study of monozygotic twins with inflammatory bowel disease. Each CDR3 protein gets one entry in TCRdb, which reprocessed the 5' RACE reads and gives no DNA. This sample's clone table lists around 380,000 distinct CDR3 sequences. The specimen sequenced was blood. Receptor source: a human donor with ulcerative colitis or Crohn's disease, or a healthy co-twin of an affected twin (not recorded which).

This chain joins TRBV4-3 and TRBJ2-2. The CDR3 is 17 amino acids. Germline V gives CDR1 LGHNA, CDR2 YSLEER. CDR3 protein: CASSQLLRQANTGELFF.

This rearrangement joins TRBV5-1 to TRBJ2-5; lacking DNA, the TRBD2 call made by TCRdb goes unchecked. CDR1 is SGHRS and CDR2 is YFSETQ in the germline V gene. The CDR3 extends over 15 amino acids. The CDR3 region is CASSSGDSREETQYF.

The CDR3 sequence is CSVDEKETQYF. This chain uses TRBV29-1 with TRBJ2-5. The CDR3 runs to 11 residues. The germline V gene encodes CDR1 SQVTM and CDR2 ANQGSEA.

The V and J genes are TRBV5-5 and TRBJ2-7. From germline, CDR1 is SGHKS and CDR2 YYEKEE (reference sequence). There are 15 residues in the CDR3. The chain's CDR3 is CASSAYFDSDYEQYF.

CDR3 loop: CASSLTRGYNEQFF. This sequence joins TRBV5-6 and TRBJ2-1. Germline V gene lookup returns CDR1 SGHDT and CDR2 YYEEEE. The CDR3 extends over 14 amino acids.

The chain carries TRBV7-2 and TRBJ2-7; TCRdb's D call of TRBD1 is untestable without DNA. In germline, CDR1 is SGHTA, CDR2 FQGNSA. The CDR3 loop spans 13 amino acids. CDR3 region: CASSLGLGTGPDF.

The chain employs TRBV7-9 and TRBJ1-4; TCRdb returns TRBD1, unconfirmable since there is no DNA. The germline V gene encodes CDR1 SEHNR and CDR2 FQNEAQ (reference sequence). The CDR3 extends over 13 amino acids. This CDR3 reads CASSLASQGGKFF.

The chain employs TRBV11-1 and TRBJ2-3; TCRdb indicates TRBD2, and absent DNA this call remains unverified. Germline CDR1 SGHAT, CDR2 FQDESV (reference sequence). The CDR3 extends over 18 amino acids. This chain's CDR3 is CASLSSSGRPKSTDTQYF.

The V and J genes are TRBV20-1 and TRBJ2-5; there is no DNA to check the TCRdb D call of TRBD1. The CDR3 is 14 residues long. Germline CDR1 reads DFQATT; CDR2 reads SNEGSKA (reference sequence). The CDR3 spells CSANPGDVVETQYF.

The genes are TRBV12-3 or TRBV12-4 and TRBJ2-7; the D call from TCRdb, TRBD1, cannot be confirmed without DNA. The CDR3 sequence is 13 residues long. The CDR3 is CASRSTGRYEQYF.